The present T cell receptor beta chain was sequenced within a study of shared clonotypes between healthy human individuals. As defined, naive CD8 cells were CD45RO-negative and positively selected for CCR7, with terminally differentiated effector memory CD45RA+ cells excluded. The V end lost 0 bases, the J end lost 0 bases, and 8 bases lay between the germline ends. Germline V gene data show CDR1 as PRHDT and CDR2 as FYEKMQ (reference sequence). The CDR3 is made up of 15 amino acids. The study's findings and limits: Naive CD4 clonotypes were shared across several donors at 5% to 6%. It was expected that sequencing depth would affect clonotype sharing among donors. Generally, estimated richness proved larger in naive subsets than it did in memory subsets.

This clone was seen a few times. Its antigen is not identified. The authors distributed each subset's genomic DNA evenly over several immunoSEQ plates. The assay was immunoSEQ multiplex PCR, and TCRdb's table has in-frame clones only and misses some. The sample includes approximately 1.9 million clones, just over 90% of them seen just once. Source material: naive CD8+ T cells from PBMCs. The TCR was taken from a man aged 18 to 30 in good health. Some clones in this sample may be carry-over from other donors' samples. This chain connects TRBV13 to TRBJ1-1, with D hard to call. The CDR3 sequence is CASSLGSVMNTEAFF. The CDR3, as DNA: TGTGCCAGCAGCTTAGGGTCGGTGATGAACACTGAAGCTTTCTTT.